This T cell receptor (beta chain) was recorded in a study of liver allograft versus peripheral blood T cells. Study overall: Transplanted-liver T cell receptor repertoires were compared with recipients' peripheral blood repertoires. Study-wide findings and caveats: Reports indicated that T cell receptor repertoires inside liver allografts differed from those in peripheral blood.

In its sample, this clonotype is medium-sized (0.01 to 0.1%). Its antigen remains unidentified. TCRdb used MiXCR to reprocess the reads, holding one entry per CDR3 protein. The sample has over 2,500 distinct CDR3 sequences; more than 14% are singletons. Per the germline V gene, CDR1 is LNHDA and CDR2 is SQIVND (reference sequence). Trimming removed 5 bases at V and 11 bases at J, with 15 bases between. CDR3 length equals 12 residues. The receptor was isolated from a human patient who had a liver transplant. The graft donor may be the source of some T cells. This chain connects TRBV19 to TRBJ1-1, with a possible D match to TRBD1 (5 bases). This CDR3 is CASSLGHKGAFF. Here the CDR3 DNA reads TGTGCCAGTAGTCTGGGGCATAAAGGGGCTTTCTTT.